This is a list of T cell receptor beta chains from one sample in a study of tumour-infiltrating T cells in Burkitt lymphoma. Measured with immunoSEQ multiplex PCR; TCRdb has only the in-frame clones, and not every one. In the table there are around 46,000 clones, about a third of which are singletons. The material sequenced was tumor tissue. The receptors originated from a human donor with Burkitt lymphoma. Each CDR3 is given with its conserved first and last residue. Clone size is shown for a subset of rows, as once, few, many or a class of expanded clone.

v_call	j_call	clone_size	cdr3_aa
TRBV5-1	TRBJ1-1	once	CASSPRFVGEGGGTEAFF
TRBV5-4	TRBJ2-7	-	CASSTGTGDLYEQYF
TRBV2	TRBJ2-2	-	CASRKDAGGELFF
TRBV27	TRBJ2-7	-	CASSISGGAGVNEQYF
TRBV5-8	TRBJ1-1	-	CASSLEGGAEAFF
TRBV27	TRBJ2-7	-	CASSFTGAAYEQYF
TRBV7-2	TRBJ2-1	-	CASSLGQGNNEQFF
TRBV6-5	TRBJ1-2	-	CASSYSPGRVGYTF
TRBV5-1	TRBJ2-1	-	CASRSLAGGKNEQFF
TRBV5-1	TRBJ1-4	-	CASSGGQGGEKLFF
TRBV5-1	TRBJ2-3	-	CASSGAGTTDTQYF
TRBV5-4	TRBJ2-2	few	CASSSGQFANTGELFF
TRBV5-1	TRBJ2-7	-	CASSLRGVTYEQYF
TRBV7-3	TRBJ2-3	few	CASSQYDSGNTQYF
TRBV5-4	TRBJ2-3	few	CATQGVADTQYF
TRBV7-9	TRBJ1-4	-	CASSSYSDREKLFF
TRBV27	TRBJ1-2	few	CASSLSRDYGYTF
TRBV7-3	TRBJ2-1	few	CASSLVAGLYNEQFF
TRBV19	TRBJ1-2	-	CASRSQGPYGYTF
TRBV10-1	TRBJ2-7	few	CASSGDGTSYEQYF
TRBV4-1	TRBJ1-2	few	CASSQESFWGYTF
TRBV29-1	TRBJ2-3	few	CSGGSTDTQYF
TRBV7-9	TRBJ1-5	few	CASSRGGNQPQHF
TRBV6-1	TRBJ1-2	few	CASTPGGYTF
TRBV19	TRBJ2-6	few	CASSDGPNDSGANVLTF
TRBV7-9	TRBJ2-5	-	CASSFVWVGGAQETQYF
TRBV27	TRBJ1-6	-	CASSLNRGRVNSPLHF
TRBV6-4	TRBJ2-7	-	CASRERDRSYEQYF